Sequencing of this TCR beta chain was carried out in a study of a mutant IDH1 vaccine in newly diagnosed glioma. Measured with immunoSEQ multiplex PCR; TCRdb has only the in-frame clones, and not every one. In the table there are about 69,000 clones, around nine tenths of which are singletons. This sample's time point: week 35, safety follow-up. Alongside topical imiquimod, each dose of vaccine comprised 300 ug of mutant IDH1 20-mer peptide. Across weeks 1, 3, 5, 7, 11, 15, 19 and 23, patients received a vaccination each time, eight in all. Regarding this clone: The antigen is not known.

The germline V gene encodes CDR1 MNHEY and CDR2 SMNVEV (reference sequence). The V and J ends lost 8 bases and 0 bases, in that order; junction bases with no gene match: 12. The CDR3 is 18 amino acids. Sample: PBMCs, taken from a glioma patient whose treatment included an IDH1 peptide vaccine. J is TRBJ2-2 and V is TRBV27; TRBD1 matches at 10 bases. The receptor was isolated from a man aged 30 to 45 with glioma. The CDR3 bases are TGTGCCAGCGCCAGGGACAGGGGTCGCATTACGAACACCGGGGAGCTGTTTTTT. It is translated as CASARDRGRITNTGELFF.